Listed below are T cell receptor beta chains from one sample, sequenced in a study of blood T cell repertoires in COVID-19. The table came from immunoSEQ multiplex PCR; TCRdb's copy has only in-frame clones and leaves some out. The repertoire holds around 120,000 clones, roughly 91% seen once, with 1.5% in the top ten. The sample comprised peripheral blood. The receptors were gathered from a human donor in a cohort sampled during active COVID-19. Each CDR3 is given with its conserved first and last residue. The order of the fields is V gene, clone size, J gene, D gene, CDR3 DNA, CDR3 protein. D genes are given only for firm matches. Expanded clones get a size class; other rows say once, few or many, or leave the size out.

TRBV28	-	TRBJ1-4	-	TGTGCCAGCAGTTCCGGGACACTTGAAAAACTGTTTTTT	CASSSGTLEKLFF
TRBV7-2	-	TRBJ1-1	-	TGTGCCAGCAGCTTGGGCGGGGTCCACACTGAAGCTTTCTTT	CASSLGGVHTEAFF
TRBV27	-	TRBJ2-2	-	TGTGCCAGCAGGCAGATTAACACCGGGGAGCTGTTTTTT	CASRQINTGELFF
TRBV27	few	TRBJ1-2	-	TGTGCCAGCACCAAAGGCGGACAGCAGTACATAGGAGGAGGCTACACCTTC	CASTKGGQQYIGGGYTF
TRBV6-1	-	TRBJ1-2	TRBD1	TGTGCCAGCAGTGATAACTTACGTGGGACAGGGGGCTATGGCTACACCTTC	CASSDNLRGTGGYGYTF
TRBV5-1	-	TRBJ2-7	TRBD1	TGCGCCAGCAGCCCTCAGGGGGCCGGCGAGCAGTACTTC	CASSPQGAGEQYF
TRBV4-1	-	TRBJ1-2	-	TGCGCCAGCAGCTCCCAAATCGCCGGGGGGCACTATGGCTACACCTTC	CASSSQIAGGHYGYTF
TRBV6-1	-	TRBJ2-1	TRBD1	TGTGCCAGCAGTGAGGCACAGGGGCCTCCTTTTAATGAGCAGTTCTTC	CASSEAQGPPFNEQFF
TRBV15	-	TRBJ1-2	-	TGTGCCACCAGCAGAGAGGGAGGCGGGGGTTCCAGGGGCTACACCTTC	CATSREGGGGSRGYTF
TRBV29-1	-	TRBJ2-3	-	TGCAGCGTTGGGTTACAGGAGGGGTCAGATACGCAGTATTTT	CSVGLQEGSDTQYF
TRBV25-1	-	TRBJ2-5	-	TGTGCCAGCAGGGCCAGCAGGGAGACCCAGTACTTC	CASRASRETQYF
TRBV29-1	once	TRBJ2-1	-	TGCAGCGTTTATGACAGGGACTCGCTAGCGACCTACAATGAGCAGTTCTTC	CSVYDRDSLATYNEQFF
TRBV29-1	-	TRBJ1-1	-	TGCAGCGTTGTAAGGGGGGGTACTGAAGCTTTCTTT	CSVVRGGTEAFF
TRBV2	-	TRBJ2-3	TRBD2	TGTGCCAGTGACCGGGGGGGGACAGATACGCAGTATTTT	CASDRGGTDTQYF
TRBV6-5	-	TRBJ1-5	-	TGTGCCAGCAGTTCCGAGAATCAGCCCCAGCATTTT	CASSSENQPQHF
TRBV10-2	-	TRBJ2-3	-	TGCGCCAGCAGACGTGGACAGTCGTTAACAGATACGCAGTATTTT	CASRRGQSLTDTQYF
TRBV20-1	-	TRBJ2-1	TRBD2	TGCAGTGCTAGTAGCGGGATCGGTTACAATGAGCAGTTCTTC	CSASSGIGYNEQFF
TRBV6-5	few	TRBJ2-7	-	TGTGCCAGCACCGGGGGTGGCGAGCAGTACTTC	CASTGGGEQYF
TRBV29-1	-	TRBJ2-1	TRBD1	TGCAGCGTTCGGGACAGGTTGCGAGACTCCTACAATGAGCAGTTCTTC	CSVRDRLRDSYNEQFF
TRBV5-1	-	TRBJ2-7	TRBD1	TGCGCCAGCAGCGCGGGGACAGGGGGTTTTACCTACGAGCAGTACTTC	CASSAGTGGFTYEQYF
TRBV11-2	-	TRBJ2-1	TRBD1	TGTGCCAGCAGCTTAGAGTCGACAGGGAAGGGTGAGCAGTTCTTC	CASSLESTGKGEQFF
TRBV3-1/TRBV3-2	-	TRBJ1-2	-	TGTGCCAGCAGCCAAGACCCTACAGGAAGGTATAACTATGGCTACACCTTC	CASSQDPTGRYNYGYTF
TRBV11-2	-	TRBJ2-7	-	TGTGCCAGCAACCAACGGACAGTCTACAACGAGCAGTACTTC	CASNQRTVYNEQYF